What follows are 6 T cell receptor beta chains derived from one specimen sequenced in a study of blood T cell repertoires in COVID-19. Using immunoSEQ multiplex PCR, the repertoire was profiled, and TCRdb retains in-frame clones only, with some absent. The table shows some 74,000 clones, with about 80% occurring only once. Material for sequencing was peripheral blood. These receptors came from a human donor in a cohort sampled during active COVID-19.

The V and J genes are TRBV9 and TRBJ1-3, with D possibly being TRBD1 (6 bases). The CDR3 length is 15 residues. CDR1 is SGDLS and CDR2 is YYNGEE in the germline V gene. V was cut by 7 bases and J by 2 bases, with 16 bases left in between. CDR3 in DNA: TGTGCCAGCTCCCCCCGCGGGGGCCCTGGAAACACCATATATTTT. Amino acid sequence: CASSPRGGPGNTIYF.

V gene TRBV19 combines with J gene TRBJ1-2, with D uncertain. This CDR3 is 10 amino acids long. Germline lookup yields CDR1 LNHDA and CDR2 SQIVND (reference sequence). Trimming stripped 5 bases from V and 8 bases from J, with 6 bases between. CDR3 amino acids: CASSGGGYTF. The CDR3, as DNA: TGTGCCAGTAGTGGAGGGGGCTACACCTTC.

This CDR3 reads CASSPPGLPAQETQYF. The CDR3, as DNA: TGTGCCAGCAGCCCACCTGGACTCCCGGCACAAGAGACCCAGTACTTC. The V gene is TRBV7-2, the J gene TRBJ2-5, with D tentatively TRBD2 (5 bases). Germline CDR1 is SGHTA and CDR2 is FQGNSA. There are 16 residues in the CDR3. The ends were cut back, 5 bases at V and 2 bases at J, with 18 bases in the middle.

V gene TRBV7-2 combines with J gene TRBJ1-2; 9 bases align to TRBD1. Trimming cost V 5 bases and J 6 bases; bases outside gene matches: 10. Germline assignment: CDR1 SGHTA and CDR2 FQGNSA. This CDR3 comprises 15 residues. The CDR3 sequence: CASSPGTGTYDGYTF. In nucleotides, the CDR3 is TGTGCCAGCAGCCCCGGGACAGGGACGTACGATGGCTACACCTTC. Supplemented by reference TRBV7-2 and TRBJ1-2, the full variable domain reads GAGVSQSPSNKVTEKGKDVELRCDPISGHTALYWYRQSLGQGLEFLIYFQGNSAPDKSGLPSDRFSAERTGGSVSTLTIQRTQQEDSAVYLCASSPGTGTYDGYTFGSGTRLTVV.

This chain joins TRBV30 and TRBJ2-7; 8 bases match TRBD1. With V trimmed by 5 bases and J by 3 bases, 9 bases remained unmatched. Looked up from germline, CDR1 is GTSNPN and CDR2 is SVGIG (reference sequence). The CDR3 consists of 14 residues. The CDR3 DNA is TGTGCCTGGTGCCAGGGGGCGACCTACTACGAGCAGTACGTC. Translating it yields CAWCQGATYYEQYV.

The CDR3, as DNA: TGTGCCATTGATTACAGGGGTGACTATGGCTACACCTTC. This encodes CAIDYRGDYGYTF. This chain uses TRBV21-1 with TRBJ1-2; the table's D call, TRBD1, was not checked against the DNA. TRBV21-1 is a listed pseudogene. This CDR3 is 13 amino acids long.